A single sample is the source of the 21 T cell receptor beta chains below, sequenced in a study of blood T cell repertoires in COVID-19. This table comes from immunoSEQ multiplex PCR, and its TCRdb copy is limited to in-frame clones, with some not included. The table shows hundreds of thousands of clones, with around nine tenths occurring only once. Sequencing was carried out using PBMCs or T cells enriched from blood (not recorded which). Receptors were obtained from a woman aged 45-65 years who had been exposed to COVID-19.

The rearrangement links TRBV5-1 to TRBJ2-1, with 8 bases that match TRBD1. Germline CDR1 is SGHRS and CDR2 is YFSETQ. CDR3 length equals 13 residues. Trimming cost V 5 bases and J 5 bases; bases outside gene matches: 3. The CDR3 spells CASRRTGNNEQFF. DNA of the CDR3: TGCGCCAGCAGGCGGACAGGGAACAATGAGCAGTTCTTC.

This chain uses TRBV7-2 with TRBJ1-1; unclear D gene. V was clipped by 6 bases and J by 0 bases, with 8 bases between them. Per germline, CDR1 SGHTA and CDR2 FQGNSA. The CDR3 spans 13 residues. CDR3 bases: TGTGCCAGCAGGGCAGGCATGAACACTGAAGCTTTCTTT. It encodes CASRAGMNTEAFF. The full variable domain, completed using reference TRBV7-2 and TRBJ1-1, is GAGVSQSPSNKVTEKGKDVELRCDPISGHTALYWYRQSLGQGLEFLIYFQGNSAPDKSGLPSDRFSAERTGGSVSTLTIQRTQQEDSAVYLCASRAGMNTEAFFGQGTRLTVV.

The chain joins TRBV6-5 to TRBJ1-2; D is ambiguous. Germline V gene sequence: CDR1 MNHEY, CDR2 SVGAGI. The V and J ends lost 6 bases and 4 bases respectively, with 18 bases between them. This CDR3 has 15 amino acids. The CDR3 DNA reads TGTGCCAGCAGCAAAGGAGGTTCGGGGATCTATGGCTACACCTTC. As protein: CASSKGGSGIYGYTF.

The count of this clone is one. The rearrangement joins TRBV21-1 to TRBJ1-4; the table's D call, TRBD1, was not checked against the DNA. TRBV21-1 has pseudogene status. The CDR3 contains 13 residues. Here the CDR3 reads CASSPPINEKLFF. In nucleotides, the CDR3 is TGTGCCAGCAGCCCCCCAATTAATGAAAAACTGTTTTTT.

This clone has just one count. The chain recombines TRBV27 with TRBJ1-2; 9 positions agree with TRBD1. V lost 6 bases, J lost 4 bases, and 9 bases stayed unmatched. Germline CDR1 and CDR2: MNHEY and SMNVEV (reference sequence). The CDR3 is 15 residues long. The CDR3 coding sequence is TGTGCCAGCAGCCAGGGGGGACAGGGTACCTATGGCTACACCTTC. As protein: CASSQGGQGTYGYTF.

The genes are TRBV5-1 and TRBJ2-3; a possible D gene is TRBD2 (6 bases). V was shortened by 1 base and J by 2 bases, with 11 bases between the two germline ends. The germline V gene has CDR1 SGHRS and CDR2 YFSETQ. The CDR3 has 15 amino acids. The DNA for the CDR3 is TGCGCCAGCAGCTTGACAGGACTAACCACAGATACGCAGTATTTT. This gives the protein CASSLTGLTTDTQYF.

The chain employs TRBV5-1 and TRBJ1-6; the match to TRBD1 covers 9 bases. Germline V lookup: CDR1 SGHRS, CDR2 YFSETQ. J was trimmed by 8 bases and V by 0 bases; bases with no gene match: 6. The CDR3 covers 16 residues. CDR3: CASSLEWGTGYSPLHF. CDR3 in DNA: TGCGCCAGCAGCTTGGAATGGGGGACAGGGTATTCACCCCTCCACTTT.

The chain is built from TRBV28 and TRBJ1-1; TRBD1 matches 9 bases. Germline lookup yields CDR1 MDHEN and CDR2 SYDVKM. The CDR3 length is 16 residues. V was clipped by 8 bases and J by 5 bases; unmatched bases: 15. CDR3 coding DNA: TGTGCCAGCCGCCTGAGGGGACAGGGCCTAAGAACTGAAGCTTTCTTT. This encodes CASRLRGQGLRTEAFF. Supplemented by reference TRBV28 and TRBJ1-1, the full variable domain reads DVKVTQSSRYLVKRTGEKVFLECVQDMDHENMFWYRQDPGLGLRLIYFSYDVKMKEKGDIPEGYSVSREKKERFSLILESASTNQTSMYLCASRLRGQGLRTEAFFGQGTRLTVV.

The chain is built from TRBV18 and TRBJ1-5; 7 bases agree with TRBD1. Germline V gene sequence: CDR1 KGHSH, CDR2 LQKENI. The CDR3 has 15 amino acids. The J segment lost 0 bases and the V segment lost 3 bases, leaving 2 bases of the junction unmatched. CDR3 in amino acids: CASSPGQPSNQPQHF. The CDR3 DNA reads TGTGCCAGCTCACCGGGACAGCCTAGCAATCAGCCCCAGCATTTT.

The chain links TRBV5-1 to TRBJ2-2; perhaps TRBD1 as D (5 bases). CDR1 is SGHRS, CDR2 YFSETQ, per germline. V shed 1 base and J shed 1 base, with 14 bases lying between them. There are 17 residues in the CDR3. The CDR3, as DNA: TGCGCCAGCAGCTTGACCTACAGGATCCTGAACACCGGGGAGCTGTTTTTT. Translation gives CASSLTYRILNTGELFF.

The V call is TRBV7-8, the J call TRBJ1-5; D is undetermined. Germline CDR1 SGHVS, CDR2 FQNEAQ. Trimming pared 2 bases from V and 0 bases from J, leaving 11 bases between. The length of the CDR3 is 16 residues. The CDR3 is CASSLFGRNSNQPQHF. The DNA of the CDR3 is TGTGCCAGCAGCTTATTCGGTCGTAATAGCAATCAGCCCCAGCATTTT.

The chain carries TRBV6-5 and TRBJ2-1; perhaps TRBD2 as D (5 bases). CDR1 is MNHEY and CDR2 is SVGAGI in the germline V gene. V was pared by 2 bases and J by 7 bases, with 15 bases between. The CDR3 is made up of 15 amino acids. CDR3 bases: TGTGCCAGCAGTTACCGGGGAGATGGGATGAATGAGCAGTTCTTC. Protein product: CASSYRGDGMNEQFF.

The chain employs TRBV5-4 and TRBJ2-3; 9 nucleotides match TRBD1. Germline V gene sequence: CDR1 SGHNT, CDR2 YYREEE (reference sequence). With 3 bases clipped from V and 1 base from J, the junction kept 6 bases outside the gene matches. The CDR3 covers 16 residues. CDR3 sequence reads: CASSSYRQGGTDTQYF. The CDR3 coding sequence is TGTGCCAGCAGCTCATACCGACAGGGGGGCACAGATACGCAGTATTTT.

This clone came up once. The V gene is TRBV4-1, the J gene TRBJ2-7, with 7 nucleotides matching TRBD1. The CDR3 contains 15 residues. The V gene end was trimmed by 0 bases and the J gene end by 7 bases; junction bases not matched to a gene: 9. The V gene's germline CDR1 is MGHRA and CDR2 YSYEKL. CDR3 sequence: CASSQEGHPRGEQYF. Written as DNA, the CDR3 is TGCGCCAGCAGCCAAGAAGGACACCCCAGGGGGGAGCAGTACTTC.

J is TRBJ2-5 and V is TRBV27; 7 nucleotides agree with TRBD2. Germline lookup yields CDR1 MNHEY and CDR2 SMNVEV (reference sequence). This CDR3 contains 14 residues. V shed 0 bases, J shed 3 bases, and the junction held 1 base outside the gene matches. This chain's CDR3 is CASSLSAGEETQYF. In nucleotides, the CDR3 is TGTGCCAGCAGTTTATCGGCGGGGGAAGAGACCCAGTACTTC.

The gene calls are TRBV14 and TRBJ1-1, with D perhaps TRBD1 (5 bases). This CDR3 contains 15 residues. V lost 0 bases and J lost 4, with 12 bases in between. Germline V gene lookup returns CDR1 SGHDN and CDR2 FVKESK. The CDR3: CASSQDLGGTTEAFF. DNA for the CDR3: TGTGCCAGCAGCCAAGATCTTGGGGGGACCACTGAAGCTTTCTTT.

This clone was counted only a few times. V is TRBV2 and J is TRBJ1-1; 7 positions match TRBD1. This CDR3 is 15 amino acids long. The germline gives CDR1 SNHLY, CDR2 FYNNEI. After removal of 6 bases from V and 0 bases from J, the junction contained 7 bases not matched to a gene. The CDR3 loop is CASRRDRPVNTEAFF. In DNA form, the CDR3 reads TGTGCCAGCAGGAGGGACAGACCAGTGAACACTGAAGCTTTCTTT.

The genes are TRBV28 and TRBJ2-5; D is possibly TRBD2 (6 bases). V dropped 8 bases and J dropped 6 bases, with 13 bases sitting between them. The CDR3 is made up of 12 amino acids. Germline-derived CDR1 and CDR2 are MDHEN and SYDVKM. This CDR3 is CASGEAVQTQYF. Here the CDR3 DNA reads TGTGCCAGCGGGGAGGCGGTACAGACCCAGTACTTC. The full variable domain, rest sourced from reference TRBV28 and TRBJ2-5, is DVKVTQSSRYLVKRTGEKVFLECVQDMDHENMFWYRQDPGLGLRLIYFSYDVKMKEKGDIPEGYSVSREKKERFSLILESASTNQTSMYLCASGEAVQTQYFGPGTRLLVL.

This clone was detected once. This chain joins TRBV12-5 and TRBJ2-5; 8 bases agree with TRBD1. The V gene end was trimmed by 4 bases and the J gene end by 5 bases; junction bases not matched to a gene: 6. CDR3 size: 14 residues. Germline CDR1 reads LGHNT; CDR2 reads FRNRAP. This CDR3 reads CASGSNRGRETQYF. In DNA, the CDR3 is TGTGCTAGTGGTTCCAACAGGGGGAGGGAGACCCAGTACTTC.

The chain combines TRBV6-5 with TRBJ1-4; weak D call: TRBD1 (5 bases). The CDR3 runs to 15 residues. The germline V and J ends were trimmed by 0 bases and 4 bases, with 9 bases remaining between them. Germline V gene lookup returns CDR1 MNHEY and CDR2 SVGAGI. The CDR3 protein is CASSYSQGRNEKLFF. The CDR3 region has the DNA TGTGCCAGCAGTTACTCCCAGGGCCGTAATGAAAAACTGTTTTTT.

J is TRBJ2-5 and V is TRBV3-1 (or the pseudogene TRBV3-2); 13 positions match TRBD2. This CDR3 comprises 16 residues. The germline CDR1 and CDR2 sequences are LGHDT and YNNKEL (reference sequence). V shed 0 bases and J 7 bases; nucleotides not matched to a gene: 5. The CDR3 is CASSQDITSGGGTQYF. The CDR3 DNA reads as TGTGCCAGCAGCCAAGATATCACTAGCGGGGGGGGGACCCAGTACTTC.